The 28 T cell receptor beta chains given below trace back to one sample, sequenced in a study of cytomegalovirus exposure and HLA in healthy donors. PCR used 60 Vbeta primers and 13 Jbeta primers. Sequencing used immunoSEQ multiplex PCR; TCRdb keeps in-frame clones, though not all of them. The sample contains over 100,000 clones, approximately 82% of which appear only once. The sequenced sample consisted of PBMCs. The source is a man aged 25-40 years in good health and CMV-seropositive.

The CDR3 DNA follows: TGTGCCAGCAGCCCCCTGGCCGGCAGCACCTCAGGGATGAACACTGAAGCTTTCTTT. Its protein is CASSPLAGSTSGMNTEAFF. The V gene is TRBV9, the J gene TRBJ1-1; perhaps TRBD1 as D (5 bases). V was cut by 4 bases and J by 0 bases, with 25 bases left in between. Germline CDR1 and CDR2: SGDLS and YYNGEE. This CDR3 region has 19 residues.

This clone was recorded only once. The J gene is TRBJ1-1, the V gene TRBV5-4; 10 bases line up with TRBD1. The trim removed 2 bases at V and 5 bases at J, leaving 6 bases unmatched. In germline, CDR1 is SGHNT, CDR2 YYREEE (reference sequence). The CDR3 loop spans 15 amino acids. The CDR3 DNA reads TGTGCCAGCAGCTTAGCCCCGGGACAGGGGACTGAAGCTTTCTTT. Its translation: CASSLAPGQGTEAFF.

This clone occurred once. The chain recombines TRBV28 with TRBJ2-1; unclear D gene. The CDR3 covers 14 residues. V shed 2 bases and J shed 4 bases, with 9 bases lying between them. Germline CDR1 MDHEN, CDR2 SYDVKM. The CDR3 spells CASSLAVDYNEQFF. The CDR3 nucleotides read TGTGCCAGCAGTTTAGCGGTGGATTACAATGAGCAGTTCTTC.

The V gene is TRBV5-1, the J gene TRBJ1-1; TRBD1 is a possible D gene (6 bases). The germline V gene has CDR1 SGHRS and CDR2 YFSETQ. This CDR3 region has 13 residues. Trimming removed 4 bases at V and 6 bases at J, with 13 bases between. Here the CDR3 DNA reads TGCGCCAGCAGCGGCAGGGGATATTCTGAAGCTTTCTTT. Encoded protein: CASSGRGYSEAFF.

V and J are TRBV6-5 and TRBJ2-2; the D is unclear. The CDR3 contains 14 residues. Germline-derived CDR1 and CDR2 are MNHEY and SVGAGI. The germline V and J ends were trimmed by 0 bases and 1 base, with 3 bases remaining between them. In nucleotides, the CDR3 is TGTGCCAGCAGTTACTCCCTGAACACCGGGGAGCTGTTTTTT. Encoded protein: CASSYSLNTGELFF.

V usage is TRBV25-1 and J usage is TRBJ2-3; 8 bases are shared with TRBD2. This CDR3 is built from 13 residues. The V gene's germline CDR1 is MGHDK and CDR2 SYGVNS. V was pared by 10 bases and J by 5 bases, with 8 bases of the junction left unmatched. CDR3 DNA: TGTGCCACCAAGCGGGAGTGGGGAGATACGCAGTATTTT. Protein product: CATKREWGDTQYF. Variable domain in full (rest from reference TRBV25-1 and TRBJ2-3): EADIYQTPRYLVIGTGKKITLECSQTMGHDKMYWYQQDPGMELHLIHYSYGVNSTEKGDLSSESTVSRIRTEHFPLTLESARPSHTSQYLCATKREWGDTQYFGPGTRLTVL.

CDR3 amino acids: CASRTWGQGINQPQHF. The CDR3 DNA sequence: TGTGCCAGTAGAACCTGGGGACAGGGGATCAATCAGCCCCAGCATTTT. This chain links TRBV19 with TRBJ1-5, with 10 bases aligning to TRBD1. CDR1 and CDR2 from the germline V gene are LNHDA and SQIVND (reference sequence). Trimming cost V 6 bases and J 3 bases; bases outside gene matches: 8. The length of the CDR3 is 16 residues.

The chain combines TRBV27 with TRBJ2-1; 8 nucleotides line up with TRBD1. This CDR3 comprises 14 residues. Germline V gene sequence: CDR1 MNHEY, CDR2 SMNVEV (reference sequence). Trimming at V came to 5 bases and at J to 9 bases, leaving 9 bases not matched to a gene. The CDR3 region has the DNA TGTGCCAGCAGTCTCCGGACAGGGTGGATTGAGCAGTTCTTC. Encoded protein: CASSLRTGWIEQFF.

This clone has only one observation. The chain recombines TRBV6-5 with TRBJ2-3, with 10 bases that match TRBD2. Unmatched junction bases numbered 11, after V lost 6 bases and J lost 8 bases. This CDR3 comprises 15 residues. Germline values: CDR1 MNHEY, CDR2 SVGAGI. DNA of the CDR3: TGTGCCAGCAGCGCCCAGGTACTAGCGGGGACTACGCAGTATTTT. Protein: CASSAQVLAGTTQYF.

J is TRBJ1-5 and V is TRBV5-8, with TRBD1 matching over 7 bases. V dropped 6 bases and J dropped 6; count of bases not matched to a gene: 6. Looked up from germline, CDR1 is SGHTS and CDR2 is YDEGEE. CDR3 length: 13 amino acids. The CDR3: CASTTRGRQPQHF. The CDR3 coding sequence is TGTGCCAGCACTACGAGGGGGCGTCAGCCCCAGCATTTT.

The chain recombines TRBV6-5 with TRBJ2-2; D perhaps matches TRBD1 (5 bases). Trimming cost V 8 bases and J 2 bases, with 15 bases left between them. The CDR3 has 15 residues. The germline V gene has CDR1 MNHEY and CDR2 SVGAGI. This chain's CDR3 is CASLPGHLNTGELFF. The CDR3 nucleotides read TGTGCCAGCCTCCCTGGACATCTAAACACCGGGGAGCTGTTTTTT.

This chain joins TRBV7-8 and TRBJ2-7; weak D call: TRBD1 (5 bases). CDR1 and CDR2 from the germline V gene are SGHVS and FQNEAQ. Trimming cost V 0 bases and J 4 bases, with 13 bases left between them. The CDR3 is 15 amino acids. Here the CDR3 reads CASSLAHGASYEQYF. CDR3 coding DNA: TGTGCCAGCAGCTTAGCGCATGGGGCTTCGTACGAGCAGTACTTC.

V gene TRBV5-6 combines with J gene TRBJ2-7; 8 bases align to TRBD1. J gave up 9 bases and V 0 bases, and 14 bases lay outside the gene matches. The V gene's germline CDR1 is SGHDT and CDR2 YYEEEE. This CDR3 region has 16 residues. The CDR3, as DNA: TGTGCCAGCAGCTTGGCCTTGGGACAGGAAGGAAGTGGGCAGTACGTC. The encoded protein is CASSLALGQEGSGQYV.

The chain employs TRBV28 and TRBJ2-1; a weak D match, TRBD2 (6 bases). Trimming left V 3 bases short and J 5 bases short, with 11 bases between. This CDR3 comprises 14 residues. Germline lookup yields CDR1 MDHEN and CDR2 SYDVKM. The CDR3 region has the DNA TGTGCCAGCAGTTTCTGGACGGGAGACAATGAGCAGTTCTTC. This translates into CASSFWTGDNEQFF.

The chain is built from TRBV5-6 and TRBJ2-1; TRBD1 matches at 8 bases. In germline, CDR1 is SGHDT, CDR2 YYEEEE. The V gene end was trimmed by 2 bases and the J gene end by 3 bases; junction bases not matched to a gene: 1. The CDR3 has 14 residues. CDR3 amino acids: CASSFGQGYNEQFF. The CDR3 bases are TGTGCCAGCAGCTTCGGACAGGGCTACAATGAGCAGTTCTTC.

This clone has more than one count but fewer than ten. V is TRBV2 and J is TRBJ1-3, with D possibly TRBD1 on 6 matching bases. The CDR3 covers 14 residues. CDR1 and CDR2 from the germline V gene are SNHLY and FYNNEI. The V gene lost 2 bases and the J gene lost 2 bases, with 7 bases spanning the gap. The CDR3 here is CASSEQGPGNTIYF. DNA of the CDR3: TGTGCCAGCAGTGAACAGGGGCCTGGAAACACCATATATTTT.

This rearrangement joins TRBV6-4 to TRBJ1-5; no clear D. Between the trimmed V and J ends, which lost 2 bases and 9 bases, there was a span of 11 bases. This CDR3 has 13 amino acids. Germline CDR1 and CDR2: MRHNA and SNTAGT. The CDR3 DNA reads as TGTGCCAGCAGTGACAAGCCGTTCGGGCCCCAGCATTTT. Its translation is CASSDKPFGPQHF.

V usage is TRBV9 and J usage is TRBJ1-5; a weak D match, TRBD1 (6 bases). There are 15 residues in the CDR3. Germline CDR1 is SGDLS and CDR2 is YYNGEE. V gave up 4 bases and J gave up 3 bases, with 14 bases separating them. The DNA of the CDR3 is TGTGCCAGCAGCCCTCGGGGGGCTCTCAATCAGCCCCAGCATTTT. Translating it yields CASSPRGALNQPQHF.

This chain joins TRBV2 and TRBJ1-5; weak D call: TRBD1 (5 bases). This CDR3 is 15 amino acids long. Deletions cut 8 bases from V and 7 bases from J, with 21 bases between. Germline V gives CDR1 SNHLY, CDR2 FYNNEI. The CDR3 bases are TGTGCCAGCCGGGGAGAGGCAGGGCGGGAACAGCCCCAGCATTTT. Protein sequence: CASRGEAGREQPQHF.

The chain employs TRBV25-1 and TRBJ2-1; 10 bases line up with TRBD2. The CDR3 is made up of 16 amino acids. V lost 3 bases, J lost 10 bases, and 12 bases stayed unmatched. Germline CDR1 MGHDK, CDR2 SYGVNS. The CDR3 coding sequence is TGTGCCAGCAGTGATGGTTCGGCTAGCGGGAGTCGGGAGCAGTTCTTC. Its protein product is CASSDGSASGSREQFF.

The chain has TRBV5-3 and TRBJ2-2; 7 bases line up with TRBD1. TRBV5-3 counts as an open reading frame of uncertain function. The V gene end was trimmed by 0 bases and the J gene end by 7 bases; junction bases not matched to a gene: 12. This CDR3 contains 17 residues. The CDR3 here is CARSLARRGLVVGELFF. CDR3 coding DNA: TGTGCCAGAAGCTTGGCACGAAGGGGGCTGGTCGTCGGGGAGCTGTTTTTT.

This clone was seen once. The rearrangement links TRBV5-8 to TRBJ1-1, with 7 positions matching TRBD1. The germline V gene has CDR1 SGHTS and CDR2 YDEGEE. The V gene end was trimmed by 4 bases and the J gene end by 11 bases; junction bases not matched to a gene: 11. CDR3 length equals 13 residues. CDR3 sequence (DNA): TGTGCCAGCAGCACAAATCGGGACAGTAAGGCTTTCTTT. Translation gives CASSTNRDSKAFF.

The chain is built from TRBV5-4 and TRBJ2-3; D ambiguous. With 0 bases removed from V and 2 bases from J, the gap between germline ends came to 13 bases. Germline-derived CDR1 and CDR2 are SGHNT and YYREEE (reference sequence). There are 16 residues in the CDR3. The CDR3 region has the DNA TGTGCCAGCAGCTTGGAACACACTAATCCCACAGATACGCAGTATTTT. This encodes CASSLEHTNPTDTQYF.

This rearrangement joins TRBV29-1 to TRBJ1-1, with unresolved D. From germline, CDR1 is SQVTM and CDR2 ANQGSEA. CDR3 length: 11 amino acids. V was clipped by 0 bases and J by 7 bases, with 6 bases between them. The CDR3 DNA follows: TGCAGCGTTGAAGAGGAGATTGAAGCTTTCTTT. Residues: CSVEEEIEAFF. The entire variable domain, with the rest obtained from reference TRBV29-1 and TRBJ1-1, is as follows: SAVISQKPSRDICQRGTSLTIQCQVDSQVTMMFWYRQQPGQSLTLIATANQGSEATYESGFVIDKFPISRPNLTFSTLTVSNMSPEDSSIYLCSVEEEIEAFFGQGTRLTVV.

The chain carries TRBV7-8 and TRBJ1-2, with 10 bases matching TRBD1. The CDR3 extends over 15 amino acids. J gave up 6 bases and V 6 bases, and 10 bases lay outside the gene matches. Germline-derived CDR1 and CDR2 are SGHVS and FQNEAQ. CDR3 in amino acids: CASSRLGTGVDGYTF. The CDR3 DNA follows: TGTGCCAGCAGTAGGCTCGGGACAGGGGTGGATGGCTACACCTTC.

V usage is TRBV5-4 and J usage is TRBJ2-3; no clear D gene. This CDR3 comprises 12 residues. V lost 3 bases and J lost 0, with 2 bases in between. Germline V gene sequence: CDR1 SGHNT, CDR2 YYREEE (reference sequence). The CDR3 is CASSSSTDTQYF. Written as DNA, the CDR3 is TGTGCCAGCAGCTCTAGCACAGATACGCAGTATTTT.

Only one count was recorded for this clone. CDR3 residues: CASSQIPGLGYEQYF. The CDR3 region has the DNA TGTGCCAGCAGCCAGATACCGGGACTAGGGTACGAGCAGTACTTC. The chain joins TRBV4-2 to TRBJ2-5; 8 positions match TRBD2. The J call may be incorrect, as the DNA end agrees better with TRBJ2-7. This CDR3 comprises 15 residues. The germline gives CDR1 LGHNA, CDR2 YNFKEQ.

V is TRBV29-1 and J is TRBJ1-6, with 10 bases aligning to TRBD1. Germline CDR1 is SQVTM and CDR2 is ANQGSEA. V lost 6 bases to trimming and J lost 4 bases; unmatched junction nucleotides: 6. This CDR3 has 15 residues. The CDR3 DNA follows: TGCAGCGTCAAGACAGGGGGCGCGTATAATTCACCCCTCCACTTT. Amino acid sequence: CSVKTGGAYNSPLHF.